The 21 T cell receptor beta chains presented below share a single source sample, sequenced in a study of CD8+ T cells in alopecia areata. Extracted RNA was reverse transcribed into cDNA, the sequencing template. TCRdb's copy holds only in-frame clones and misses some; the assay was immunoSEQ multiplex PCR. The sample contains 200,000 to 250,000 clones, under 40% of which appear only once. Regarding treatment: oral pan-JAK inhibitor, 5-10 mg twice daily. The sample in question was CD4+ T cells sorted from blood, obtained at approximately week 30, from a patient treated with tofacitinib. The receptors originated from a human donor with alopecia areata.

The V and J genes are TRBV6-1 and TRBJ2-2, with a weak D call TRBD2 (5 bases). The V end lost 3 bases, the J end lost 0 bases, and 8 bases lay between the germline ends. There are 15 residues in the CDR3. Per germline, CDR1 MNHNS and CDR2 SASEGT. CDR3 sequence: CASSDLAANTGELFF. CDR3 bases: TGTGCCAGCAGTGACCTAGCAGCGAACACCGGGGAGCTGTTTTTT.

The rearrangement links TRBV27 to TRBJ1-1, with a possible D match to TRBD1 (6 bases). The CDR3 contains 15 residues. Germline V gene sequence: CDR1 MNHEY, CDR2 SMNVEV (reference sequence). Trimming removed 0 bases at V and 3 bases at J, with 11 bases between. The CDR3 protein is CASSLSTSGDTEAFF. The CDR3 coding sequence is TGTGCCAGCAGTTTATCTACCTCAGGGGACACTGAAGCTTTCTTT.

The chain employs TRBV10-3 and TRBJ2-1; D is unresolved. This CDR3 is built from 16 residues. Trimming took off 4 bases at V and 0 bases at J, with 13 bases between the two ends. CDR1 is ENHRY and CDR2 is SYGVKD in the germline V gene. CDR3 loop: CAISGIEISSYNEQFF. For the CDR3, the DNA is TGTGCCATCAGTGGAATAGAGATCAGCTCCTACAATGAGCAGTTCTTC.

This clone was recorded a few times. This chain connects TRBV5-1 to TRBJ1-1; maybe TRBD1 (5 bases). This CDR3 is built from 16 residues. Per the germline V gene, CDR1 is SGHRS and CDR2 is YFSETQ. The V end was cut by 3 bases, the J end by 1 base, with 16 bases between. CDR3 loop: CASSSHQGVPNTEAFF. The CDR3 region has the DNA TGCGCCAGCAGCTCCCATCAGGGAGTACCGAACACTGAAGCTTTCTTT.

The V call is TRBV6-6, the J call TRBJ2-7; TRBD2 aligns across 8 bases. Germline V gene data show CDR1 as MNHNY and CDR2 as SVGAGI (reference sequence). V trimming: 8 bases; J trimming: 4 bases; junction bases outside the gene matches: 13. The length of the CDR3 is 15 residues. CDR3: CASALPASGLYEQYF. DNA of the CDR3: TGTGCCAGCGCCCTCCCGGCTAGCGGGTTATACGAGCAGTACTTC.

The table lists this clone with a few counts. This chain uses TRBV5-1 with TRBJ2-3; no definite D call. CDR3 length: 15 amino acids. Between the trimmed V and J ends, which lost 4 bases and 4 bases, there was a span of 16 bases. The V gene's germline CDR1 is SGHRS and CDR2 YFSETQ. Here the CDR3 DNA reads TGCGCCAGCAGCCCTCTTGGAAGGACCTCAGATACGCAGTATTTT. Amino acids: CASSPLGRTSDTQYF.

The chain links TRBV11-2 to TRBJ1-2, with D perhaps TRBD1 (6 bases). Trimming took off 5 bases at V and 1 base at J, with 17 bases between the two ends. In germline, CDR1 is SGHAT, CDR2 FQNNGV. CDR3 length equals 16 residues. CDR3 nucleotide sequence: TGTGCCAGCAGCCCTACTACAGGGTGGGGTAACTATGGCTACACCTTC. This translates into CASSPTTGWGNYGYTF.

V usage is TRBV14 and J usage is TRBJ1-1; maybe TRBD1 (5 bases). Germline V gene lookup returns CDR1 SGHDN and CDR2 FVKESK. This CDR3 spans 15 amino acids. V lost 4 bases and J 1 base, leaving 13 bases between the germline ends. The CDR3 coding sequence is TGTGCCAGCAGCCTTTCGGGGGTTAGGAACACTGAAGCTTTCTTT. It translates to CASSLSGVRNTEAFF.

This chain links TRBV7-9 with TRBJ2-5, with TRBD1 identical over 12 bases. CDR3 length equals 18 residues. CDR1 is SEHNR and CDR2 is FQNEAQ in the germline V gene (reference sequence). After removal of 2 bases from V and 7 bases from J, the junction contained 14 bases not matched to a gene. CDR3 amino acids: CASSLSPPRDRGRLTQYF. For the CDR3, the DNA is TGTGCCAGCAGCTTATCCCCCCCCCGGGACAGGGGGCGTCTGACCCAGTACTTC.

In DNA form, the CDR3 reads TGCAGCGTTTCCCCCCGACTGCTAAACAATGAGCAGTTCTTC. It encodes CSVSPRLLNNEQFF. The V call is TRBV29-1, the J call TRBJ2-1; D uncertain. Germline CDR1 reads SQVTM; CDR2 reads ANQGSEA. The CDR3 has 14 residues. The germline V and J ends were trimmed by 5 bases and 5 bases, with 16 bases remaining between them.

The V call is TRBV4-1, the J call TRBJ2-7; 11 positions match TRBD1. The CDR3 totals 14 residues. Germline trimming cut 1 base from V and 5 bases from J; bases unmatched to any gene: 1. CDR1 and CDR2 (germline): MGHRA, YSYEKL. The CDR3 region has the DNA TGCGCCAGCAGCCAAGGGACAGGGGGCAACGAGCAGTACTTC. Translated, it gives CASSQGTGGNEQYF.

In this sample, this clone turned up a few times. The chain uses TRBV14 and TRBJ2-5, with a weak D call TRBD1 (6 bases). Per germline, CDR1 SGHDN and CDR2 FVKESK. The V and J ends lost 8 bases and 2 bases respectively, with 12 bases between them. This CDR3 has 13 amino acids. The CDR3 region is CASSGQLQETQYF. DNA of the CDR3: TGTGCCAGCTCCGGACAGTTACAAGAGACCCAGTACTTC.

The V gene is TRBV30, the J gene TRBJ2-3, with 7 bases that match TRBD2. J gave up 0 bases and V 6 bases, and 3 bases lay outside the gene matches. The CDR3 consists of 13 residues. Germline V gene sequence: CDR1 GTSNPN, CDR2 SVGIG (reference sequence). DNA of the CDR3: TGTGCCTGCCAGCGGGAAAGCACAGATACGCAGTATTTT. Protein sequence: CACQRESTDTQYF.

The chain is built from TRBV19 and TRBJ1-3; D not certain. The CDR3 totals 15 residues. Trimming shortened V by 6 bases and J by 0 bases, and 12 bases separated the two germline ends. Looked up from germline, CDR1 is LNHDA and CDR2 is SQIVND (reference sequence). In DNA form, the CDR3 reads TGTGCCAGTAGACCTAACACCGGCTCTGGAAACACCATATATTTT. It is translated as CASRPNTGSGNTIYF.

The rearrangement uses TRBV30 and TRBJ2-1; 10 positions match TRBD2. J gave up 2 bases and V 8 bases, and 6 bases lay outside the gene matches. The CDR3 is 14 residues long. Germline values: CDR1 GTSNPN, CDR2 SVGIG (reference sequence). Here the CDR3 DNA reads TGTGCCGGTAGCGGGAGGACGCCCTACAATGAGCAGTTCTTC. It encodes CAGSGRTPYNEQFF. The whole variable domain, remainder taken from reference TRBV30 and TRBJ2-1, is SQTIHQWPATLVQPVGSPLSLECTVEGTSNPNLYWYRQAAGRGLQLLFYSVGIGQISSEVPQNLSASRPQDRQFILSSKKLLLSDSGFYLCAGSGRTPYNEQFFGPGTRLTVL.

The chain has TRBV20-1 and TRBJ2-5, with D unresolved. This CDR3 spans 11 amino acids. Germline CDR1 is DFQATT and CDR2 is SNEGSKA (reference sequence). The CDR3 spells CSARFGETQYF. In DNA, the CDR3 is TGCAGCGCGCGATTTGGGGAGACCCAGTACTTC.

V gene TRBV6-1 combines with J gene TRBJ1-2; D call uncertain. The V gene lost 0 bases and the J gene lost 6 bases, with 8 bases spanning the gap. The CDR3 consists of 13 residues. Germline V gives CDR1 MNHNS, CDR2 SASEGT. The CDR3 DNA is TGTGCCAGCAGTGAAGCGTGGAGGGATGGCTACACCTTC. This codes for CASSEAWRDGYTF.

The V and J genes are TRBV29-1 and TRBJ1-1; D is ambiguous. Germline V lookup: CDR1 SQVTM, CDR2 ANQGSEA. The CDR3 runs 13 residues. Trimming removed 7 bases from V and 1 base from J, with 13 bases in between. The CDR3 is CSGNPGPNTEAFF. CDR3 DNA: TGCAGCGGGAACCCAGGACCGAACACTGAAGCTTTCTTT.

The chain links TRBV7-9 to TRBJ1-2; 7 bases align to TRBD1. In germline, CDR1 is SEHNR, CDR2 FQNEAQ (reference sequence). With V trimmed by 6 bases and J by 6 bases, 10 bases remained unmatched. The CDR3 consists of 14 residues. In DNA, the CDR3 is TGTGCCAGCAGACCCGACAGGGATACGAATGGCTACACCTTC. This gives the protein CASRPDRDTNGYTF. Variable domain in full (rest from reference TRBV7-9 and TRBJ1-2): DTGVSQNPRHKITKRGQNVTFRCDPISEHNRLYWYRQTLGQGPEFLTYFQNEAQLEKSRLLSDRFSAERPKGSFSTLEIQRTEQGDSAMYLCASRPDRDTNGYTFGSGTRLTVV.

A few counts support this clone. The V call is TRBV5-1, the J call TRBJ2-7; 7 bases match TRBD2. Losses at the gene ends were 4 bases for V and 0 bases for J; bases not matched to a gene: 4. The CDR3 totals 14 residues. CDR1 and CDR2 from the germline V gene are SGHRS and YFSETQ. CDR3 coding DNA: TGCGCCAGCAGCATTACTAGCGTCTCCTACGAGCAGTACTTC. It codes for CASSITSVSYEQYF. The whole variable domain, filled in from reference TRBV5-1 and TRBJ2-7, reads KAGVTQTPRYLIKTRGQQVTLSCSPISGHRSVSWYQQTPGQGLQFLFEYFSETQRNKGNFPGRFSGRQFSNSRSEMNVSTLELGDSALYLCASSITSVSYEQYFGPGTRLTVT.

The chain uses TRBV30 and TRBJ1-6; 9 positions match TRBD1. V was clipped by 4 bases and J by 8 bases; unmatched bases: 6. This CDR3 is 14 amino acids long. Germline assignment: CDR1 GTSNPN and CDR2 SVGIG (reference sequence). The CDR3 bases are TGTGCCTGGATGCACAGGGGGCCGGATTCACCCCTCCACTTT. This gives the protein CAWMHRGPDSPLHF.